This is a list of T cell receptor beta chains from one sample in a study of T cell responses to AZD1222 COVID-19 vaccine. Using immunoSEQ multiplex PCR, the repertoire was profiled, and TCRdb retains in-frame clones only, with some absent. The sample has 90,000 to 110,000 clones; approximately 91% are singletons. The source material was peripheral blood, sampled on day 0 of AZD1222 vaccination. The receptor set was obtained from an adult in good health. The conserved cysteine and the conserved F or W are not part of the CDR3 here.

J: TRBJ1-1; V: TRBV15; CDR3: ATSRRDSPRTEAF
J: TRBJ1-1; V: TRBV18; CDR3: ASSPIGSTEAF
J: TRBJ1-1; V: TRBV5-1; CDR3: ASSPGQMNTEAF
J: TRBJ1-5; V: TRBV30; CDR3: AWSGTNQPQH
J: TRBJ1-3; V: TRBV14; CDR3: ASSQGSLRQGVTSGNTIY
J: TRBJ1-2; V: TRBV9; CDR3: ASSVASGPNYGYT
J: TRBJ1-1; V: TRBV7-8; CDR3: ASSLGGATEAF
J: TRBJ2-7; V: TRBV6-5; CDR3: ASSYSKGYEQY
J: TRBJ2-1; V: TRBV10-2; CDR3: ASSVSSRTSKF
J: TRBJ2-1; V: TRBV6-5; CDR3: ASSYVVGQGNEQF
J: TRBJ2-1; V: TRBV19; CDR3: ASSTSGSYYEQF
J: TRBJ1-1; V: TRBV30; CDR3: AWRGDSYTEAF
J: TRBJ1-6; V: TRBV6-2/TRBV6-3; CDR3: ASSYPRGRTANSPLH
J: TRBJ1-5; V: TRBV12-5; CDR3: ASGFYSNQPQH
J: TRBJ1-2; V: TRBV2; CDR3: ASSDDRGPHSYGYT
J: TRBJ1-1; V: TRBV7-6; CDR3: ASSRDKVGWTEAF
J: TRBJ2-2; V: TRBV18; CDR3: ASSLGQGEGGELF
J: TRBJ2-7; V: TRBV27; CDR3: ASSFGDRPNEQY
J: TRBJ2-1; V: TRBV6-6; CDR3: ATQGSYYNEQF
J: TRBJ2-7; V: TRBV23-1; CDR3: ASSTCYEQY
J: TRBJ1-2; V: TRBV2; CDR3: ASSLNPGNGYT
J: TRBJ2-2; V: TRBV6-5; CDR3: ASRPGQGLTGELF
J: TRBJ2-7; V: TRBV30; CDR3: AWSQTTDSYEQY